The rows below give T cell receptor beta chains drawn from one sample of a study of CD8 T cells in Susac syndrome. TCRdb re-called the immunoSEQ multiplex PCR reads with MiXCR, one entry per CDR3 protein. This sample has 150,000 to 200,000 distinct CDR3 sequences, with around 94% found just once. Sample: CD4+ T cells from PBMCs. These receptors were collected from a human donor with Susac syndrome. CDR3s include the opening cysteine and the closing phenylalanine or tryptophan.

V: TRBV30
J: TRBJ2-7
CDR3: CAWSFAVSYEQYF

V: TRBV30
J: TRBJ1-2
CDR3: CAWTPHGVYGYTF

V: TRBV20-1
J: TRBJ1-2
CDR3: CSAPRGGAYGYTF

V: TRBV6-1
J: TRBJ1-5
CDR3: CASSERGGANQPQHF

V: TRBV30
J: TRBJ2-1
CDR3: CAWIRDRGYNEQFF

V: TRBV11-3
J: TRBJ2-3
CDR3: CASSSGLSPDTQYF

V: TRBV11-1
J: TRBJ2-7
CDR3: CASSLDRGYEQYF

V: TRBV30
J: TRBJ2-5
CDR3: CAWSVRIGRETQYF

V: TRBV18
J: TRBJ2-7
CDR3: CASSPGASGGTEQYF

V: TRBV3-1
J: TRBJ2-1
CDR3: CASRGSGEQFF

V: TRBV7-2
J: TRBJ2-7
CDR3: CASSLGTEYYEQYF

V: TRBV14
J: TRBJ2-4
CDR3: CASSPLGAGGNIQYF

V: TRBV7-9
J: TRBJ2-7
CDR3: CASSLGGQGYEQYF

V: TRBV5-4
J: TRBJ2-1
CDR3: CASSPTSGEYNEQFF

V: TRBV5-4
J: TRBJ2-2
CDR3: CASSVGLLNTGELFF

V: TRBV20-1
J: TRBJ1-1
CDR3: CSARDQQGRKAFF

V: TRBV5-1
J: TRBJ1-4
CDR3: CASSQGQLNEKLFF

V: TRBV6-6
J: TRBJ1-5
CDR3: CASSSGQVSDQPQHF

V: TRBV7-2
J: TRBJ1-2
CDR3: CASSAGLSNYGYTF

V: TRBV19
J: TRBJ1-5
CDR3: CATSPGGNQPQHF

V: TRBV4-3
J: TRBJ2-3
CDR3: CASSQAGGADTQYF

V: TRBV4-2
J: TRBJ2-5
CDR3: CASSQGVGQGYQETQYF

V: TRBV2
J: TRBJ1-1
CDR3: CASSGQPNTEAFF

V: TRBV9
J: TRBJ2-7
CDR3: CAPHRGQQRRAGPSYEQYF

V: TRBV29-1
J: TRBJ2-5
CDR3: CSSFRETQYF

V: TRBV7-2
J: TRBJ2-5
CDR3: CASSSNRGKETQYF

V: TRBV15
J: TRBJ2-5
CDR3: CATRGGWLGKGQETQYF

V: TRBV18
J: TRBJ1-2
CDR3: CASSPTDEDYGYTF

V: TRBV6-5
J: TRBJ2-5
CDR3: CASSPQRSEVTQYF

V: TRBV20-1
J: TRBJ1-5
CDR3: CSARGSLGGTGVVQPQHF